A few counts support the clone carrying this TCR beta chain. Its antigen is unknown. V trimming: 7 bases; J trimming: 5 bases; junction bases outside the gene matches: 7. Germline V gives CDR1 MNHEY, CDR2 SVGEGT. The CDR3 length is 15 residues. The data stem from a study of T-cell memory formation after mild COVID-19. TCRdb analysed the 5' RACE reads with MiXCR anew, one entry per CDR3 protein. The repertoire consists of approximately 100,000 distinct CDR3 sequences, with 12% occurring once and the leading ten covering about 27%. Study results and limitations: For contracting clones, CD4+ ones sat mainly in CM and EM, CD8+ in EMRA.

This rearrangement joins TRBV6-2 or TRBV6-3 to TRBJ2-2; 10 nucleotides align to TRBD2. The TCR was taken from an adult woman who had mild COVID-19 (a few samples of this study predate the infection). Cell type and time point are not known. Sequencing was done on a sample of PBMCs or a T cell subset sorted from them (not recorded which). This CDR3 is CASNSLAGLTGELFF. For the CDR3, the DNA is TGTGCCAGCAACTCACTAGCGGGGCTGACCGGGGAGCTGTTTTTT.